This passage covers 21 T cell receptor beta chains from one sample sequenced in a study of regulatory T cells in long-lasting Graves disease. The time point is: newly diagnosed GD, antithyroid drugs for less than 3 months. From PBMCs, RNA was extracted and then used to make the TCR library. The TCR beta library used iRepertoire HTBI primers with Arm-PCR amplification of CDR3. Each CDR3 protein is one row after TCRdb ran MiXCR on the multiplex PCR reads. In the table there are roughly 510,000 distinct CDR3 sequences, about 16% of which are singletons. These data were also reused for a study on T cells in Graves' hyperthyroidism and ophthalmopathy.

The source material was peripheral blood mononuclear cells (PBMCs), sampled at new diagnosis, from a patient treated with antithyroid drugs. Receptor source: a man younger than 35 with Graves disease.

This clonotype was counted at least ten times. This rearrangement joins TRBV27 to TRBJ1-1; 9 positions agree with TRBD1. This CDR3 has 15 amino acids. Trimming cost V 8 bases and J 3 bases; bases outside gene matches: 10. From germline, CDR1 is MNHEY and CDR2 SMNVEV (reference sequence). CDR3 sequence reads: CASYNRGQGHTEAFF. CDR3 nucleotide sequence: TGTGCCAGCTACAACAGAGGACAGGGGCACACTGAAGCTTTCTTT.

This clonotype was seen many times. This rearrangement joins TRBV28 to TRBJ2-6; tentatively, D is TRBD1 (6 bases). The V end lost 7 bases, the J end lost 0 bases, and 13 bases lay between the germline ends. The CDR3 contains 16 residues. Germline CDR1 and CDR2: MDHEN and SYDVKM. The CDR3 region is CASKRSDSSGANVLTF. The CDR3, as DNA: TGTGCCAGCAAGAGGTCGGACAGCTCTGGGGCCAACGTCCTGACTTTC.

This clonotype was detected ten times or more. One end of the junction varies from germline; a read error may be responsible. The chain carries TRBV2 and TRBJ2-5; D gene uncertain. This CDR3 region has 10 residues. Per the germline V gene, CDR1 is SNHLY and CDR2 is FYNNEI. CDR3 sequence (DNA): TGTGCCAGCAGGGAAGAGACCCAGTACTTC. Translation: CASREETQYF.

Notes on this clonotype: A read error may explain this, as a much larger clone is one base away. CDR3 amino acids: CTSSLAPGSKDEQYF. The CDR3 region has the DNA TGTACCAGCAGCTTAGCGCCCGGGAGTAAGGACGAGCAGTACTTC. The V call is TRBV7-2, the J call TRBJ2-7; tentative D call: TRBD2 (6 bases). Germline V gene data show CDR1 as SGHTA and CDR2 as FQGNSA. The V end was cut by 0 bases, the J end by 5 bases, with 14 bases between. CDR3 length equals 15 residues.

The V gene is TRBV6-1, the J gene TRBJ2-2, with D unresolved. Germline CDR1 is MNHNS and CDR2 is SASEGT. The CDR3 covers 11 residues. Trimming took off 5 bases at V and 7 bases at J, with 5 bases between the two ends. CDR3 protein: CASSNGGELFF. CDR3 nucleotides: TGTGCCAGCAGTAATGGCGGGGAGCTGTTTTTT.

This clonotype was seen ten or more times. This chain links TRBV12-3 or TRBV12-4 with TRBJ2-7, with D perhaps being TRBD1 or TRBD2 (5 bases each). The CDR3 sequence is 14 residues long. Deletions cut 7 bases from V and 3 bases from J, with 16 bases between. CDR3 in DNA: TGTGCCAGCACACCCGAGGGGTCTCGCTACGAGCAGTACTTC. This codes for CASTPEGSRYEQYF.

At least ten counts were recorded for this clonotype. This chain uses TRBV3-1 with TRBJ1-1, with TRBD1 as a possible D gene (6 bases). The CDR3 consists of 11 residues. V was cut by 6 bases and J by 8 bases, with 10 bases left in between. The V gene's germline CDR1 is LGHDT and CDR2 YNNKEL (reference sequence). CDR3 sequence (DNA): TGTGCCAGCAGTCAGGACAGAGAAGCTTTCTTT. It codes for CASSQDREAFF. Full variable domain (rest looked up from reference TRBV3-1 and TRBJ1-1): DTAVSQTPKYLVTQMGNDKSIKCEQNLGHDTMYWYKQDSKKFLKIMFSYNNKELIINETVPNRFSPKSPDKAHLNLHINSLELGDSAVYFCASSQDREAFFGQGTRLTVV.

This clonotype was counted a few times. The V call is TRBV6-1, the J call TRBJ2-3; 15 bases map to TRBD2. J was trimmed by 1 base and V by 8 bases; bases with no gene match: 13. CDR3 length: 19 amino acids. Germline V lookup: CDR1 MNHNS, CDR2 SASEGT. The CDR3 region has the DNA TGTGCCAGCCTCGGGACTAGCGGGAGGACTAATCTACGCACAGATACGCAGTATTTT. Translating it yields CASLGTSGRTNLRTDTQYF.

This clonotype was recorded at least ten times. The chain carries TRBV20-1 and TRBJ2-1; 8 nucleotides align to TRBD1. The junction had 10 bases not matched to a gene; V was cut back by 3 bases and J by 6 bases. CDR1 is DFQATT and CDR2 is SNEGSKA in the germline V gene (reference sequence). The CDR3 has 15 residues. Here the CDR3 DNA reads TGCAGTGCTAGGGAGGGGGATACAGGGGGCAATGAGCAGTTCTTC. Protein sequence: CSAREGDTGGNEQFF.

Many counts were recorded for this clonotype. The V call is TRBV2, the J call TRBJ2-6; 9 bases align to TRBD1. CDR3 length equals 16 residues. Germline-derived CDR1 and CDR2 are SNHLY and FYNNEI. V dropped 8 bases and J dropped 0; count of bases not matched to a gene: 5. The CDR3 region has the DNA TGTGCCAGCGTTGACAGGGGGAACTCTGGGGCCAACGTCCTGACTTTC. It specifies CASVDRGNSGANVLTF.

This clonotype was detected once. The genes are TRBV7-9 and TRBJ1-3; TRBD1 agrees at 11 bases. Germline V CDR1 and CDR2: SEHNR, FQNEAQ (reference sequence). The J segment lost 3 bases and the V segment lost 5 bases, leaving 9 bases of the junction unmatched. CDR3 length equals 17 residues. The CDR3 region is CASSPGQGAASGNTIYF. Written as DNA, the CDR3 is TGTGCCAGCAGCCCCGGACAGGGGGCTGCGAGTGGAAACACCATATATTTT.

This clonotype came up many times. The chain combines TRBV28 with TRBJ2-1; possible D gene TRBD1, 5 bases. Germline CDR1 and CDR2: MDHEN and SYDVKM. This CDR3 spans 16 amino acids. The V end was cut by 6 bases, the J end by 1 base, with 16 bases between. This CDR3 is CASSIYQGLSYNEQFF. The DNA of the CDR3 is TGTGCCAGCAGCATCTACCAGGGTTTGTCCTACAATGAGCAGTTCTTC. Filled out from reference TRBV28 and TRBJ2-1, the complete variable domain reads DVKVTQSSRYLVKRTGEKVFLECVQDMDHENMFWYRQDPGLGLRLIYFSYDVKMKEKGDIPEGYSVSREKKERFSLILESASTNQTSMYLCASSIYQGLSYNEQFFGPGTRLTVL.

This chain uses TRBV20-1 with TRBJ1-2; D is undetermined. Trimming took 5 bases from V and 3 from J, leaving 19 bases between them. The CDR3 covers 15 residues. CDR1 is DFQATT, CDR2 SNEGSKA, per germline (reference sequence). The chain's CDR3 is CSAGGDQQKHYGYTF. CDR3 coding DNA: TGCAGTGCTGGAGGTGATCAGCAGAAACACTATGGCTACACCTTC.

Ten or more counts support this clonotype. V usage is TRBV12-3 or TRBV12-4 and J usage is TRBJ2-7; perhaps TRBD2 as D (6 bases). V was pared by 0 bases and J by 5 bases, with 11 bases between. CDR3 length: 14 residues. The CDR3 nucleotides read TGTGCCAGCAGTTTAGCGGACTACACTGACGAGCAGTACTTC. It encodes CASSLADYTDEQYF.

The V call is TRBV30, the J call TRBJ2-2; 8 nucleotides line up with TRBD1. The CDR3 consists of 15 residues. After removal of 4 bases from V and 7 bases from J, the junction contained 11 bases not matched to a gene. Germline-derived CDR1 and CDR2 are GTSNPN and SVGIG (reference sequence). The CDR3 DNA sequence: TGTGCCTGGACGACCCAGGGGGCAGGAGGCGGGGAGCTGTTTTTT. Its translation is CAWTTQGAGGGELFF.

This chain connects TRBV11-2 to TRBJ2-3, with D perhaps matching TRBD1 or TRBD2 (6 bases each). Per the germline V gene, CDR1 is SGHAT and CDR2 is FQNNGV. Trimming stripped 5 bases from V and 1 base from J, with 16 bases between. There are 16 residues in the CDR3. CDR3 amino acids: CASSRGQGLGTDTQYF. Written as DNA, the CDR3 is TGTGCCAGCAGCCGGGGGCAGGGGCTCGGCACAGATACGCAGTATTTT.

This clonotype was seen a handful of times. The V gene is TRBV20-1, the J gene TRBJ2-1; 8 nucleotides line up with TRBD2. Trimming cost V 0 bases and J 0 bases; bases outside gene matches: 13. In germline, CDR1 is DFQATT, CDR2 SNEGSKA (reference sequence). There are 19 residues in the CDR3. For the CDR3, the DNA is TGCAGTGCTAGAGATAAGACTAGCGCCTTTTTAAGCTCCTACAATGAGCAGTTCTTC. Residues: CSARDKTSAFLSSYNEQFF.

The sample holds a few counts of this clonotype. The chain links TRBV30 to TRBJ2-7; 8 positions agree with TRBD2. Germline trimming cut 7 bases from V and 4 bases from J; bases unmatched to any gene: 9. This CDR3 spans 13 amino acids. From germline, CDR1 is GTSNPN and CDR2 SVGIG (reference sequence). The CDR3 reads CAFRLARSYEQYF. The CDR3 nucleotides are TGTGCCTTCCGACTAGCGAGATCGTACGAGCAGTACTTC.

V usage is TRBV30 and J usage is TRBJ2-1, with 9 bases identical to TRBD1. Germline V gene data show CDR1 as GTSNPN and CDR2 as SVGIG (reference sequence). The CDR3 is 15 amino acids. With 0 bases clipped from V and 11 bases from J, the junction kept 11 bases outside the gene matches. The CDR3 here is CAWSVLGQGHIKQFF. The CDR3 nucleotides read TGTGCCTGGAGTGTACTAGGACAGGGGCATATTAAGCAGTTCTTC.

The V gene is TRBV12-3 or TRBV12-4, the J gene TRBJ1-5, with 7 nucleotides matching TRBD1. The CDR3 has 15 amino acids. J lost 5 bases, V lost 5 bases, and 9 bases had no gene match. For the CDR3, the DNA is TGTGCCAGCAGTCTGGGGACAGCAACCGATCAGCCCCAGCATTTT. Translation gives CASSLGTATDQPQHF.

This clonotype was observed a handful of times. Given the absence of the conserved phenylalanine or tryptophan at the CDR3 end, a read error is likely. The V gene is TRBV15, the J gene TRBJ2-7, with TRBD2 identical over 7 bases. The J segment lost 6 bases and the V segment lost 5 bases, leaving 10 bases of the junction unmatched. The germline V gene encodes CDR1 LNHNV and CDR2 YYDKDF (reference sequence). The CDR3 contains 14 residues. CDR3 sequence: CATSRPGTNGEQYL. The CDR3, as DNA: TGTGCCACCAGCCGGCCCGGGACTAACGGCGAGCAGTACCTC.